The T cell receptor (beta chain) under discussion was sequenced for a study of early T cells in non-severe SARS-CoV-2 infection. This clonotype showed up just a few times. Via MiXCR, TCRdb re-called the 5' RACE reads, giving one row per CDR3 protein. Among 55,000 to 75,000 distinct CDR3 sequences, around 6.5% were seen once, and the ten largest hold about 3%. The TCR was taken from an adult who was a healthcare worker with PCR-confirmed SARS-CoV-2 infection or an uninfected control (not recorded which). Sequenced material: whole blood, taken at baseline.

As DNA, the CDR3 is TGTGCCAGCAGCTCGGGACAGTCTAATGAAAAACTGTTTTTT. This codes for CASSSGQSNEKLFF. The chain carries TRBV7-9 and TRBJ1-4, with TRBD1 matching 7 bases. The junction had 2 bases not matched to a gene; V was cut back by 4 bases and J by 3 bases. Per germline, CDR1 SEHNR and CDR2 FQNEAQ (reference sequence). This CDR3 has 14 amino acids.